This TCR beta chain was captured by sequencing in a study of cytomegalovirus exposure and HLA in healthy donors. A multiplex PCR was run with 60 Vbeta primers and 13 Jbeta primers. The assay was immunoSEQ multiplex PCR, and TCRdb's table has in-frame clones only and misses some. The sample has around 150,000 clones, 65% to 85% seen once; the top ten hold 2.5% to 3.5%. J lost 1 base, V lost 5 bases, and 4 bases had no gene match. The germline V gene has CDR1 SNHLY and CDR2 FYNNEI. The CDR3 sequence is 14 residues long. The V and J genes are TRBV2 and TRBJ1-2, with 7 positions matching TRBD1. The sample was PBMCs. The receptor's source is a woman between 45 and 65 years old in good health and CMV-seropositive. CDR3 DNA sequence: TGTGCCAGCAGTTATCGACAGGGTAACTATGGCTACACCTTC. It specifies CASSYRQGNYGYTF.